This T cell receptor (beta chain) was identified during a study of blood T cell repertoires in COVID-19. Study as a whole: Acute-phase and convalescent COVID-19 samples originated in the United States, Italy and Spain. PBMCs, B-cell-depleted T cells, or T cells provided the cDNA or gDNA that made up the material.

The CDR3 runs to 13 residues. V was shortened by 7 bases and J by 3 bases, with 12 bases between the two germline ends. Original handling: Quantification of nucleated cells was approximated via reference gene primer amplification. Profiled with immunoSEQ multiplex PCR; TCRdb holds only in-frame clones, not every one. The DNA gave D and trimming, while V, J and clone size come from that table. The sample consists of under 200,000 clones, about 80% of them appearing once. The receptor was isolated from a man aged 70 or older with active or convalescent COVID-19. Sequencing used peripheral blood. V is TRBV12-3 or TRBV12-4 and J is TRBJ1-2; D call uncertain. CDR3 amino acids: CASTSSRHYGYTF. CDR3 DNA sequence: TGTGCCAGCACTTCCTCCAGGCACTATGGCTACACCTTC.